This T cell receptor (beta chain) was identified in a study of monozygotic twins with cystic fibrosis. Trimming removed 3 bases at V and 1 base at J, with 3 bases between. CDR3 length: 11 residues. CDR1 and CDR2 (germline): GTSNPN, SVGIG (reference sequence). General observations from the study: Nucleotide-identical clonotype sharing was significantly higher within monozygotic CF twin pairs than between unrelated CF individuals. Co-twins had the most similar V usage for 13 of 16 pairs, J for 8.

Of note for this clone: Antigen: not known.

Sequencing was performed with immunoSEQ multiplex PCR; in TCRdb, only in-frame clones are kept and a portion is missing. The sample includes about 9,100 clones, 91% seen only once; the top ten take approximately 5.4%. The sequenced sample was blood. The sequence was collected from a boy aged 2 to 10 with cystic fibrosis. The chain uses TRBV30 and TRBJ1-1; D is uncertain. The CDR3 reads CAWRGNTEAFF. The CDR3 region has the DNA TGTGCCTGGAGAGGGAACACTGAAGCTTTCTTT.